The rows below give T cell receptor beta chains drawn from one sample of a study of Tregs in tolerant kidney transplant recipients. Some clones are missing from TCRdb's copy, which holds only in-frame ones; the method was immunoSEQ multiplex PCR. This table holds 40,000 to 50,000 clones, about 89% found once. Source material: Tregs from blood. The receptors were sampled from a human donor in good health. CDR3s include the opening cysteine and the closing phenylalanine or tryptophan. The order of the fields is J gene, V gene, D gene, CDR3 protein, CDR3 DNA. D genes are given only for firm matches.

TRBJ1-5 TRBV7-8 . CASSLLPTGALSNQPQHF TGTGCCAGCAGCCTCCTCCCTACAGGTGCCCTTAGCAATCAGCCCCAGCATTTT
TRBJ1-4 TRBV7-9 . CASSLGLANEKLFF TGTGCCAGCAGCTTAGGGTTAGCTAATGAAAAACTGTTTTTT
TRBJ2-1 TRBV5-1 . CASSLASEAYNEQFF TGCGCCAGCAGCTTGGCAAGCGAAGCCTACAATGAGCAGTTCTTC
TRBJ1-6 TRBV6-5 . CASSPGLNSPLHF TGTGCCAGCAGTCCAGGGCTTAATTCACCCCTCCACTTT
TRBJ2-7 TRBV2 . CASSEEVWYLDEQYF TGTGCCAGCAGTGAAGAGGTGTGGTATCTCGACGAGCAGTACTTC
TRBJ1-2 TRBV6-6 . CASSYSDSNYGYTF TGTGCCAGCAGTTACTCGGACAGTAACTATGGCTACACCTTC
TRBJ2-3 TRBV9 . CASSPRGHDTGTQYF TGTGCCAGCAGCCCTCGGGGCCACGACACAGGTACGCAGTATTTT
TRBJ1-3 TRBV5-1 . CASSIGPFSGNTIYF TGCGCCAGCAGCATAGGACCGTTCTCTGGAAACACCATATATTTT
TRBJ1-5 TRBV29-1 . CSVAPGSGPQHF TGCAGCGTCGCCCCCGGGTCTGGGCCCCAGCATTTT
TRBJ1-2 TRBV5-1 TRBD1 CASSLGRDRVLRGYTF TGCGCCAGCAGCTTGGGCAGGGACAGGGTCTTACGAGGCTACACCTTC
TRBJ1-1 TRBV5-4 . CASSLQGPNTEAFF TGTGCCAGCAGCTTACAGGGCCCGAACACTGAAGCTTTCTTT
TRBJ2-3 TRBV29-1 TRBD1 CSVEQGAADTQYF TGCAGCGTTGAACAGGGGGCTGCAGATACGCAGTATTTT
TRBJ2-2 TRBV11-2 . CASSLVPDTGELFF TGTGCCAGCAGCTTAGTCCCGGACACCGGGGAGCTGTTTTTT
TRBJ1-1 TRBV6-5 . CASSYSSRGKNTEAFF TGTGCCAGCAGTTACTCGAGCAGGGGAAAGAACACTGAAGCTTTCTTT
TRBJ2-7 TRBV6-6 . CASSPHQTGRVYEQYF TGTGCCAGCAGCCCACACCAAACAGGGAGAGTTTACGAGCAGTACTTC
TRBJ1-4 TRBV6-1 . CASSEQGLLTNEKLFF TGTGCCAGCAGTGAACAGGGACTTTTGACTAATGAAAAACTGTTTTTT
TRBJ2-2 TRBV6-1 . CASSKWGSSGELFF TGTGCCAGCAGTAAGTGGGGGAGCTCCGGGGAGCTGTTTTTT
TRBJ2-3 TRBV5-1 TRBD2 CASSLAPGLAGGRTDTQYF TGCGCCAGCAGCCTGGCCCCGGGACTAGCGGGGGGGCGGACAGATACGCAGTATTTT
TRBJ2-5 TRBV7-3 . CASSFNVLETQYF TGTGCCAGCAGCTTTAATGTCTTAGAGACCCAGTACTTC